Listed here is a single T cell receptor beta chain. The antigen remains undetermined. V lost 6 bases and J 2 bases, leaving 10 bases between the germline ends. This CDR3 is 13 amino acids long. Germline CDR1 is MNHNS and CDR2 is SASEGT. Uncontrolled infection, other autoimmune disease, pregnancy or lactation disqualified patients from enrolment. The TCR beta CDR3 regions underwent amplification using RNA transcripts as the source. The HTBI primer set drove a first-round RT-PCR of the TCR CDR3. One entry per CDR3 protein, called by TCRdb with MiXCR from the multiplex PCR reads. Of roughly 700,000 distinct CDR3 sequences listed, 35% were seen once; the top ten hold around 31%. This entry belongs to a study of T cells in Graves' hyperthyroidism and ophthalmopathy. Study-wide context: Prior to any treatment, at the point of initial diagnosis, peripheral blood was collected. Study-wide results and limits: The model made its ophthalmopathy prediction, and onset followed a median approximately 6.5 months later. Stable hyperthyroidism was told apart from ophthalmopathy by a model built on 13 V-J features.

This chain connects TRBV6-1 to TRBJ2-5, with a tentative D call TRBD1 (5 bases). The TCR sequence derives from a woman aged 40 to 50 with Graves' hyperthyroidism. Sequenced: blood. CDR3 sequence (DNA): TGTGCCAGCAGGAGGTACAGGCAAGAGACCCAGTACTTC. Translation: CASRRYRQETQYF.